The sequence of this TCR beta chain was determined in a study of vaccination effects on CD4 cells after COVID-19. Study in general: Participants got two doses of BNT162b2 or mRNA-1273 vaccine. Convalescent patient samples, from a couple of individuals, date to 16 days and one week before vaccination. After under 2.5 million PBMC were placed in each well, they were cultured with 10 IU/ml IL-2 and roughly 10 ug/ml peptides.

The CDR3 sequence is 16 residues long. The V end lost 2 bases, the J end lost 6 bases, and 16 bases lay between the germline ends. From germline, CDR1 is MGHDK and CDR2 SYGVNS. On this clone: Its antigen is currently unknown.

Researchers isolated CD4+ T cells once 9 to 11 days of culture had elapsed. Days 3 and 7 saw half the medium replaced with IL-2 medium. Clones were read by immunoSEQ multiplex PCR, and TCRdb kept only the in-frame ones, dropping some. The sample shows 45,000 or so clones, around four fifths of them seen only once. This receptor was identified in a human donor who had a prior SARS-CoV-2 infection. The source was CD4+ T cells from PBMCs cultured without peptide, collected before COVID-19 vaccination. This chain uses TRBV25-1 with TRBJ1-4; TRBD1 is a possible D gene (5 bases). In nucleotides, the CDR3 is TGTGCCAGCAGTGAACCAAGGGGCGCGGGGGATGAAAAACTGTTTTTT. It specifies CASSEPRGAGDEKLFF.